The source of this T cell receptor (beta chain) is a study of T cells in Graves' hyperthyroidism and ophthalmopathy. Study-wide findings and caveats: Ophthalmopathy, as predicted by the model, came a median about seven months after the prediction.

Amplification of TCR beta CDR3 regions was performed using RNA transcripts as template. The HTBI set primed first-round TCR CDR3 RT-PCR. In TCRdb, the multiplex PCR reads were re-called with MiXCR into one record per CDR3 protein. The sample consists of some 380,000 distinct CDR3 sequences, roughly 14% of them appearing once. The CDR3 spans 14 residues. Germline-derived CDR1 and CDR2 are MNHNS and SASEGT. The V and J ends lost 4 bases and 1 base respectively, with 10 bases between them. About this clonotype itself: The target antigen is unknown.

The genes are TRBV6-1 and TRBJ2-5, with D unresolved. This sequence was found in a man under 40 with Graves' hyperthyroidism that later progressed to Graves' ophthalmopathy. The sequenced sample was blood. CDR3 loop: CASSARRIQETQYF. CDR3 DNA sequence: TGTGCCAGCAGTGCAAGACGGATCCAAGAGACCCAGTACTTC.